The sequence of this T cell receptor (gamma chain) was determined in a study of gamma-delta T cells after stem cell transplantation. The germline gives CDR1 GITISATS, CDR2 ISYDGTV (reference sequence). The CDR3 extends over 13 amino acids. V shed 0 bases, J shed 7 bases, and the junction held 6 bases outside the gene matches. TCRdb re-called the RT-PCR reads through CATT. Of 300 to 350 gamma-chain clones listed, 50% to 70% are singletons. This TCR derives from a human donor. It is not recorded whose cells these are; they may come from a transplant donor. This chain connects TRGV9 to TRGJ1 or TRGJ2. Sequencing input: gamma-delta T cells. CDR3: CALWEVLKYKKLF. The CDR3 bases are TGTGCCTTGTGGGAGGTGCTTAAGTATAAGAAACTCTTT.